Below, 21 T cell receptor beta chains from the same sample are listed, as sequenced in a study of cytomegalovirus exposure and HLA in healthy donors. Researchers ran the PCR with 60 Vbeta and 13 Jbeta primers. The data were produced by immunoSEQ multiplex PCR, yet TCRdb's version contains in-frame clones alone and is incomplete. The sample lists about 90,000 clones, around 70% seen once, with roughly 16% in the top ten. Material: PBMCs. Receptor source: a woman in her forties or fifties in good health and CMV-seropositive.

This chain links TRBV7-9 with TRBJ2-1; D is perhaps TRBD1 (7 bases). The CDR3 contains 14 residues. V shed 3 bases and J shed 8 bases, with 14 bases lying between them. The germline V gene encodes CDR1 SEHNR and CDR2 FQNEAQ (reference sequence). CDR3 region: CASSLEGAFDEQFF. The CDR3 DNA sequence: TGTGCCAGCAGCTTGGAGGGGGCGTTTGATGAGCAGTTCTTC. Using reference TRBV7-9 and TRBJ2-1 for the parts outside the CDR3, the full variable domain is DTGVSQNPRHKITKRGQNVTFRCDPISEHNRLYWYRQTLGQGPEFLTYFQNEAQLEKSRLLSDRFSAERPKGSFSTLEIQRTEQGDSAMYLCASSLEGAFDEQFFGPGTRLTVL.

The rearrangement links TRBV28 to TRBJ2-7, with 7 bases aligning to TRBD1. CDR3 length equals 11 residues. With V trimmed by 7 bases and J by 6 bases, 3 bases remained unmatched. Germline assignment: CDR1 MDHEN and CDR2 SYDVKM. The CDR3 DNA reads as TGTGCCAGCATTCACAGGGGCGAGCAGTACTTC. Protein sequence: CASIHRGEQYF.

This clone has only a few counts. The chain links TRBV28 to TRBJ2-6; D possibly corresponds to TRBD2 (6 bases). The germline V gene has CDR1 MDHEN and CDR2 SYDVKM. V lost 1 base to trimming and J lost 4 bases, with 20 bases between them. The CDR3 has 19 amino acids. CDR3 region: CASSLFGGLGQTGANVLTF. For the CDR3, the DNA is TGTGCCAGCAGTTTATTCGGGGGACTCGGGCAAACCGGGGCCAACGTCCTGACTTTC. The full variable domain, completed using reference TRBV28 and TRBJ2-6, is DVKVTQSSRYLVKRTGEKVFLECVQDMDHENMFWYRQDPGLGLRLIYFSYDVKMKEKGDIPEGYSVSREKKERFSLILESASTNQTSMYLCASSLFGGLGQTGANVLTFGAGSRLTVL.

The sample holds a few counts of this clone. One junction end disagrees with the germline gene, perhaps due to a read error. The rearrangement links TRBV7-9 to TRBJ2-7; D may be TRBD1 (5 bases). The germline V gene has CDR1 SEHNR and CDR2 FQNEAQ (reference sequence). The CDR3 runs to 12 residues. The DNA of the CDR3 is TGTTCCAGCAGCCTCGACAGTTACGAGCAGTACTTC. Its protein product is CSSSLDSYEQYF.

The V call is TRBV5-1, the J call TRBJ2-1; 8 bases are shared with TRBD2. The CDR3 contains 15 residues. Trimming at V came to 4 bases and at J to 5 bases, leaving 8 bases not matched to a gene. Germline-derived CDR1 and CDR2 are SGHRS and YFSETQ. As DNA, the CDR3 is TGCGCCAGCAGCCTCCAAGCGGGAGCAAACAATGAGCAGTTCTTC. Amino acids: CASSLQAGANNEQFF.

The chain is built from TRBV28 and TRBJ1-4, with 7 bases that match TRBD1. J was trimmed by 5 bases and V by 8 bases; bases with no gene match: 2. Germline CDR1 reads MDHEN; CDR2 reads SYDVKM. The CDR3 has 12 residues. The CDR3 region is CASQTGNEKLFF. Here the CDR3 DNA reads TGTGCCAGCCAGACAGGGAATGAAAAACTGTTTTTT.

The chain combines TRBV19 with TRBJ1-3, with a possible D match to TRBD1 (6 bases). Germline values: CDR1 LNHDA, CDR2 SQIVND (reference sequence). V dropped 1 base and J dropped 4 bases, with 17 bases sitting between them. This CDR3 region has 17 residues. CDR3 bases: TGTGCCAGTAGTATAGGAACAGGGAGACGGAACGGAAACACCATATATTTT. This codes for CASSIGTGRRNGNTIYF.

The rearrangement joins TRBV9 to TRBJ2-1, with TRBD2 identical over 9 bases. Germline V gene sequence: CDR1 SGDLS, CDR2 YYNGEE. This CDR3 has 16 amino acids. Losses at the gene ends were 1 base for V and 6 bases for J; bases not matched to a gene: 8. For the CDR3, the DNA is TGTGCCAGCAGCGTATGGGCGGGAGGGCCTTCCAATGAGCAGTTCTTC. Translation gives CASSVWAGGPSNEQFF.

The chain uses TRBV11-3 and TRBJ2-1; tentatively, D is TRBD2 (6 bases). The V gene lost 5 bases and the J gene lost 7 bases, with 15 bases spanning the gap. There are 14 residues in the CDR3. In germline, CDR1 is SGHNT, CDR2 YENEEA. The chain's CDR3 is CASSPRGGLNEQFF. CDR3 DNA sequence: TGTGCCAGCAGCCCACGTGGGGGGTTGAATGAGCAGTTCTTC.

This clone has just one count. This sequence joins TRBV5-1 and TRBJ2-5, with 7 bases matching TRBD1. The V and J ends lost 4 bases and 2 bases, in that order; junction bases with no gene match: 5. The CDR3 spans 14 residues. The germline gives CDR1 SGHRS, CDR2 YFSETQ. The CDR3 DNA sequence: TGCGCCAGCAGCCCGACAGGGCATCAAGAGACCCAGTACTTC. This codes for CASSPTGHQETQYF. Complete variable domain (other parts from reference TRBV5-1 and TRBJ2-5): KAGVTQTPRYLIKTRGQQVTLSCSPISGHRSVSWYQQTPGQGLQFLFEYFSETQRNKGNFPGRFSGRQFSNSRSEMNVSTLELGDSALYLCASSPTGHQETQYFGPGTRLLVL.

As to this clone: The junction does not match germline at one end; this may be a read error. V is TRBV5-1 and J is TRBJ1-3, with D unresolved. The V gene's germline CDR1 is SGHRS and CDR2 YFSETQ. This CDR3 has 13 residues. The CDR3 nucleotides read TGCGCCAGCAGCTCGACGGCTGGAGGGAGCCCTTTTTTT. Its protein is CASSSTAGGSPFF.

The chain uses TRBV5-4 and TRBJ2-7; 7 bases line up with TRBD2. V was clipped by 4 bases and J by 9 bases; unmatched bases: 13. CDR3 length: 14 amino acids. Germline CDR1 is SGHNT and CDR2 is YYREEE (reference sequence). The CDR3 DNA sequence: TGTGCCAGCAGCCCGTGGGGGAGGGCGGAGGGGCAGTACTTC. Amino acid sequence: CASSPWGRAEGQYF.

This clone has more than one count but fewer than ten. The chain recombines TRBV7-6 with TRBJ2-3, with D perhaps TRBD2 (5 bases). V shed 4 bases and J shed 5 bases, with 22 bases lying between them. This CDR3 region has 17 residues. The V gene's germline CDR1 is SGHVS and CDR2 FNYEAQ. The CDR3 loop reads CASSSNVLAANGDTQYF. The CDR3 region has the DNA TGTGCCAGCAGCTCCAACGTCCTAGCAGCTAATGGAGATACGCAGTATTTT.

The CDR3, as DNA: TGTGCCAGCAAGTCCCTTCCAGGGGTAGTCAAAGAGACCCAGTACTTC. Its translation is CASKSLPGVVKETQYF. J is TRBJ2-5 and V is TRBV2; D is possibly TRBD1 (6 bases). This CDR3 is built from 16 residues. V was clipped by 7 bases and J by 3 bases, with 21 bases between them. Per germline, CDR1 SNHLY and CDR2 FYNNEI.

As for this clone: The same CDR3 can be traced to other DNA sequences in this sample. The chain joins TRBV18 to TRBJ2-7, with a possible D match to TRBD2 (6 bases). V was pared by 2 bases and J by 0 bases, with 8 bases between. This CDR3 contains 14 residues. The V gene's germline CDR1 is KGHSH and CDR2 LQKENI. CDR3 nucleotides: TGTGCCAGCTCACCAGGGGGGTCCTCCTACGAGCAGTACTTC. The encoded protein is CASSPGGSSYEQYF.

The chain combines TRBV6-6 with TRBJ1-1; D not resolved. The ends were cut back, 0 bases at V and 2 bases at J, with 10 bases in the middle. The CDR3 loop spans 15 amino acids. The germline V gene encodes CDR1 MNHNY and CDR2 SVGAGI (reference sequence). CDR3 in DNA: TGTGCCAGCAGTTACTCCAGTTTCTCTAACACTGAAGCTTTCTTT. Translating gives CASSYSSFSNTEAFF.

V is TRBV15 and J is TRBJ2-7, with D hard to call. Per the germline V gene, CDR1 is LNHNV and CDR2 is YYDKDF (reference sequence). The CDR3 has 14 residues. Trimming stripped 0 bases from V and 2 bases from J, with 8 bases between. CDR3 loop: CATSRDLVTYEQYF. CDR3 DNA: TGTGCCACCAGCAGAGATTTAGTGACCTACGAGCAGTACTTC.

The rearrangement joins TRBV5-6 to TRBJ2-2; 7 bases are shared with TRBD1. The CDR3 spans 17 residues. Germline V gene data show CDR1 as SGHDT and CDR2 as YYEEEE. V gave up 1 base and J gave up 6 bases; unmatched junction bases: 12. The CDR3 here is CASSLLLTGPRAGELFF. The CDR3 DNA is TGTGCCAGCAGCTTGTTACTGACAGGGCCCCGAGCCGGGGAGCTGTTTTTT.

The chain combines TRBV28 with TRBJ2-1; 7 bases agree with TRBD1. The CDR3 consists of 15 residues. V shed 6 bases and J 1 base; nucleotides not matched to a gene: 6. Germline V gene lookup returns CDR1 MDHEN and CDR2 SYDVKM. The CDR3 protein is CASRKTGMSYNEQFF. In nucleotides, the CDR3 is TGTGCCAGCAGAAAGACAGGGATGTCCTACAATGAGCAGTTCTTC.

The rearrangement joins TRBV5-1 to TRBJ2-2; D gene ambiguous. The CDR3 length is 15 residues. Germline CDR1 is SGHRS and CDR2 is YFSETQ. The V and J ends lost 1 base and 3 bases respectively, with 10 bases between them. CDR3 sequence: CASSLTLADTGELFF. As DNA, the CDR3 is TGCGCCAGCAGCTTGACACTCGCGGACACCGGGGAGCTGTTTTTT. The full variable domain, in which reference TRBV5-1 and TRBJ2-2 provide the parts outside the CDR3, is KAGVTQTPRYLIKTRGQQVTLSCSPISGHRSVSWYQQTPGQGLQFLFEYFSETQRNKGNFPGRFSGRQFSNSRSEMNVSTLELGDSALYLCASSLTLADTGELFFGEGSRLTVL.

The chain recombines TRBV7-8 with TRBJ1-1; D call uncertain. Germline V gives CDR1 SGHVS, CDR2 FQNEAQ. Deletions cut 3 bases from V and 4 bases from J, with 9 bases between. The CDR3 extends over 13 amino acids. The CDR3 sequence: CASSLRLGTEAFF. The CDR3 DNA follows: TGTGCCAGCAGCTTGCGACTGGGCACTGAAGCTTTCTTT.